This T cell receptor beta chain was sequenced for a study of cytomegalovirus exposure and HLA in healthy donors. The study's findings and limits: Fewer than 200 TCR beta chains were listed as cytomegalovirus-associated. Reports showed the classifier diagnosing cytomegalovirus status with high specificity and sensitivity. When analyzed later, the rates of TCR association showed variation by HLA locus, with DRB1 the most and HLA-C the fewest.

PCR employed 60 Vbeta and 13 Jbeta primers. Data came from immunoSEQ multiplex PCR; TCRdb stores just in-frame clones and leaves some out. This table holds roughly 160,000 clones, 70% to 85% found once. The CDR3 runs to 14 residues. The V gene's germline CDR1 is SGHNT and CDR2 YYREEE (reference sequence). The V gene lost 1 base and the J gene lost 4 bases, with 11 bases spanning the gap. Remarks on this clone: Its antigen is currently unknown.

The sequencing input was PBMCs. V is TRBV5-4 and J is TRBJ1-1, with D maybe TRBD1 (5 bases). This clonotype was sampled from a woman aged 25 to 39 in good health and CMV-seronegative. The CDR3, as DNA: TGTGCCAGCAGCTTGTTCGACAGACTCACTGAAGCTTTCTTT. This translates into CASSLFDRLTEAFF.